The entry below gives a single T cell receptor (beta chain) sequence along with its context. This clonotype has just a few counts. The clone's antigen remains unknown. Per-base qualities were not stored, and no clone one base away is much larger. Read against the paper, the sample's time point label means: newly diagnosed GD, antithyroid drugs for less than 3 months. For both TCR sequencing and RNA sequencing, RNA was extracted from PBMCs using TRIzol. Graves' disease was diagnosed according to American Thyroid Association guidelines. The patients came from an endocrinology department in Xi'an, China. Each patient gave 8.5 to 9.5 milliliters of peripheral blood, collected in an EDTA anticoagulant tube. Ficoll Paque Plus density gradient separation was used to isolate PBMCs, and no further T cell sorting was done. An Agilent 2100 Bioanalyzer and agarose gel were used to check RNA quality, while a NanoDrop 2000 measured RNA concentration.

The data stem from a study of regulatory T cells in long-lasting Graves disease (dated by TCRdb to the early 2020s). Context from the whole study: In the newly diagnosed Graves' disease group, patients had been taking antithyroid drugs for less than 3 months. The study was conducted in China and was registered as a clinical trial. Patients with persistent Graves' disease were compared with patients with newly diagnosed Graves' disease using TCR sequencing and RNA sequencing of peripheral blood. A total of around 35 samples were covered by TCR sequencing, comprising approximately 13 persistent and around 20 newly diagnosed Graves' disease patients. What the research found in general, with its limitations: The study examined only peripheral blood because the primary lesion, thyroid tissue, could not be accessed. Preferential use of TRBV28, TRBJ1-2 and TRBJ2-5 was observed in persistent disease, whereas TRBV20-1 and TRBJ2-1 were favored in newly diagnosed disease. Compared with newly diagnosed patients, patients with persistent Graves' disease had lower TCR Shannon entropy and fewer highly expanded clones, which suggests clonal expansion. Patients with persistent disease shared more public clonotypes (about 2,700) than newly diagnosed patients did (approximately 990). Sequencing and analysis were limited to the TCR beta chain. As a limitation, the authors acknowledged that the small sample size may reduce accuracy.

The receptor library was made with multiplex PCR. Instrument used: Illumina HiSeq 4000. CDR3 regions were amplified by Arm-PCR with iRepertoire HTBI primers to construct TCR beta libraries. PCR products were gel purified before sequencing. As for the authors' bioinformatics: Gene usage analysis of CDR3 amino acid clonotypes used the approximately 62 TRBV and more than 13 TRBJ segments found across samples. COPE and FqMerger were used to merge the filtered high-quality paired reads into contigs. BLAST was used to align contigs to IMGT TRBV, TRBD and TRBJ reference genes, and CDR3 was defined according to IMGT. Any clonotype with a frequency above 0.1% was classified as a highly expanded clone. Repertoire diversity was measured by Shannon entropy, and V-J evenness by the Gini coefficient. Clonotypes shared by more than one individual were considered public. In TCRdb, the public reads were trimmed at Q25 with fastp and aligned with MiXCR, with productive beta chains retained. Each record represents a unique CDR3 protein, reported with the most common genes and DNA among its rows. Clone size and V and J calls follow TCRdb, not the original study. Here the sample has around 480,000 distinct CDR3 sequences; 15% to 20% occur a single time. In total, the top ten clones hold around 25% of the sample.

Relative to germline, V is missing 8 bases and J is missing 7 bases, with 7 bases of the junction outside any gene match. Sequences WSHSY (CDR1) and SAAADI (CDR2) are obtained from the germline V gene. The CDR3, cysteine through phenylalanine, is 12 amino acids long. Solely the CDR3 DNA is kept, with 36 bases framed from the first base. These data were also filed under a second study, of T cells in Graves' hyperthyroidism and ophthalmopathy. As the second study states: Stable Graves' hyperthyroidism was defined as the absence of progression to ophthalmopathy over 18 months of follow-up. Hyperthyroidism patients were aged 18 to 65 years and newly diagnosed, with disease duration of less than 2 months. Any patient with an uncontrolled infection, another autoimmune disease, pregnancy or lactation was excluded. Diagnoses relied on clinical symptoms, serum thyroxine and TRAb, thyroid ultrasound and orbital computed tomography. For the first round of RT-PCR on the TCR CDR3, the HTBI primer set was used together with the Qiagen OneStep RT-PCR kit. Blood samples also contained most of the expanded thyroid clonotypes (frequency above 0.001), which suggests that blood repertoires may reflect thyroid immune responses. Ophthalmopathy was separated from stable hyperthyroidism by a 13 V-J signature model, with 87.88% sensitivity and roughly 81% specificity obtained in cross-validation and 80%/75% obtained in testing. During validation, the model predicted progression to ophthalmopathy a median of roughly 7.1 months ahead of onset, with roughly 65% sensitivity and almost 75% specificity. To identify distinguishing TCR V-J signatures, a discovery cohort of about 100 patients was used, comprising 40 to 45 with Graves' ophthalmopathy and around 60 with stable Graves' hyperthyroidism. Prospective prediction of ophthalmopathy was tested in an independent validation cohort consisting of 18 hyperthyroidism patients and approximately 16 patients who later progressed to ophthalmopathy. The approximately 100 discovery patients were divided at random into training and test sets in a 7:3 ratio. In about 6 Graves' hyperthyroidism patients, the study also compared T-cell repertoires from thyroid tissue with T-cell repertoires from blood. Once sampling was done, hyperthyroidism patients were given methimazole at a starting dose of 30 mg daily, whereas ophthalmopathy patients were given high-dose intravenous methylprednisolone. A second multiplex PCR round built the libraries, followed by size selection and purification. Libraries were sequenced paired-end with 100 bp reads on an Illumina HiSeq2000. Raw data were processed with SOAPnuke, discarding reads with adapters, uncalled bases, mean Phred below 15, or no exact constant-primer or identifier match. COPE v1.2.5 was used to merge high-quality paired reads, and clonotypes were defined as unique nucleotide sequences. Clonotypes were aligned to IMGT TRBV, TRBD and TRBJ reference segments using MiTCR v1.1. The analysis was restricted to V-J combinations with a frequency above 0.0001, which together covered 99.2% of the repertoires. A TCS score was defined as the ratio between F50 (clonal expansion) and ExV (chaos), using BLOSUM62-based TCRdist between CDR3 peptides within each V-J. Welch's t-statistics and random forest reduced roughly 500 V-J features to fewer than 15, which were used in a naive Bayes classifier (R e1071). Sample size was not statistically predetermined, and investigators were not blinded to group allocation. According to the paper, TCR Vbeta CDR3 sequencing was carried out on 135 peripheral blood samples, which came from approximately 41 ophthalmopathy, 75 to 80 hyperthyroidism and approximately 17 progressor patients.

The receptor was derived from a woman aged 40 to 65 with Graves disease. Donor details come from another sample of the same person, matched by shared clones. Specimen: peripheral blood mononuclear cells (PBMCs), collected at new diagnosis, from a patient treated with antithyroid drugs. This sequence uses TRBV10-2 and TRBJ2-7; 8 bases in the middle match TRBD2. The CDR3 region: CASAGPSGEQYF. The DNA sequence is as follows: TGCGCCAGCGCCGGCCCTAGCGGGGAGCAGTACTTC.